The source of this T cell receptor (beta chain) is a study of blood T cell repertoires in COVID-19. The wider study: From the United States, Italy and Spain came samples of acute and convalescent COVID-19.

This CDR3 spans 14 amino acids. Per germline, CDR1 KGHSH and CDR2 LQKENI. Trimming removed 3 bases at V and 6 bases at J, with 14 bases between. Patients at the Seattle site were enrolled during active infection and followed longitudinally. In the original workflow: Reference gene primer amplification gave estimated nucleated cell counts. The protocol was immunoSEQ multiplex PCR, while the TCRdb copy is restricted to in-frame clones and leaves out a portion. The V and J calls and the clone size are those of that table, but D and trimming were determined from the DNA. Found here are roughly 200,000 clones, 75% to 90% of them singletons; the top ten hold around 7%.

V and J are TRBV18 and TRBJ1-2, with D possibly matching TRBD1 (5 bases). The sequencing input was peripheral blood. This TCR was sampled from a woman aged 40 to 49 with COVID-19, enrolled during active disease. CDR3: CASSPASRGDGYTF. CDR3 DNA sequence: TGTGCCAGCTCACCGGCCTCAAGGGGCGATGGCTACACCTTC.